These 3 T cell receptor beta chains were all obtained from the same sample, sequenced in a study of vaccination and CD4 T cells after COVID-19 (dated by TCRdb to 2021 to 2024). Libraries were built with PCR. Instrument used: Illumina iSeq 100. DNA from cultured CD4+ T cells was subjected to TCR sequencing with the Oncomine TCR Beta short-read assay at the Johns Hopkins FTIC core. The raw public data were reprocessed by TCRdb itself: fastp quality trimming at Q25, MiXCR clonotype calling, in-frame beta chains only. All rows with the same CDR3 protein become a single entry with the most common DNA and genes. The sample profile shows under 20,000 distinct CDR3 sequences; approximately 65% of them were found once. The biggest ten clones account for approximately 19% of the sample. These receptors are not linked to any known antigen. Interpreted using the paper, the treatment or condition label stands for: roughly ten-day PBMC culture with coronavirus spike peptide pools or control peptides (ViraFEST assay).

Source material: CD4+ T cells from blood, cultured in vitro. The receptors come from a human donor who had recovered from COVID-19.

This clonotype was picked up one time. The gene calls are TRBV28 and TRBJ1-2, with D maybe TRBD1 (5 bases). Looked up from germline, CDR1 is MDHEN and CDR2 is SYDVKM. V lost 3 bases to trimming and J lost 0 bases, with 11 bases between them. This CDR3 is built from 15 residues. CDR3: CASSFRDRPNYGYTF. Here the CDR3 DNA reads TGTGCCAGCAGTTTCCGGGACCGGCCTAACTATGGCTACACCTTC.

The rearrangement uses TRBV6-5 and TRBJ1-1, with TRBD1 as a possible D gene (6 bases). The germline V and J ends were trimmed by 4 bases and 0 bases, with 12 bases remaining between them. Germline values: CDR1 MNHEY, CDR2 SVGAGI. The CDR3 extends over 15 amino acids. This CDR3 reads CASSSPTGLNTEAFF. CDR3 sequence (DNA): TGTGCCAGCAGTTCCCCCACAGGGTTGAACACTGAAGCTTTCTTT.

The CDR3 region is CAWTRDSSYNEQFF. The CDR3 DNA reads TGTGCCTGGACGCGGGATAGCTCCTACAATGAGCAGTTCTTC. The chain couples TRBV30 to TRBJ2-1, with D perhaps TRBD2 (6 bases). Germline V gene data show CDR1 as GTSNPN and CDR2 as SVGIG (reference sequence). The CDR3 length is 14 residues. The germline V and J ends were trimmed by 4 bases and 0 bases, with 10 bases remaining between them.